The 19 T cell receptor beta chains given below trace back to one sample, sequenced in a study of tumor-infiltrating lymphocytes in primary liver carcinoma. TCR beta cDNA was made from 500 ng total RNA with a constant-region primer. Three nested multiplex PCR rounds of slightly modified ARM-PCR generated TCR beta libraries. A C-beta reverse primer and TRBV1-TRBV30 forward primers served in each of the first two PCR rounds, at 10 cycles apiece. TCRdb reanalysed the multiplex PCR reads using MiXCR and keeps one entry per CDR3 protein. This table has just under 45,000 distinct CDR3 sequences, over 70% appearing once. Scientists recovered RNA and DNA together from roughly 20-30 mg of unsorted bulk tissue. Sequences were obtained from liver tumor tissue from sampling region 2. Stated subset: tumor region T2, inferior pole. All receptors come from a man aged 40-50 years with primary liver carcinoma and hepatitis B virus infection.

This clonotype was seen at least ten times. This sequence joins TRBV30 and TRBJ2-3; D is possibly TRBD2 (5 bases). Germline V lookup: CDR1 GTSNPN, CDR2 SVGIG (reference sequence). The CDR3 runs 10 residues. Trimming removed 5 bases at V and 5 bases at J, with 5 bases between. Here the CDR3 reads CAWGLDTQYF. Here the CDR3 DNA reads TGTGCCTGGGGACTAGATACGCAGTATTTT.

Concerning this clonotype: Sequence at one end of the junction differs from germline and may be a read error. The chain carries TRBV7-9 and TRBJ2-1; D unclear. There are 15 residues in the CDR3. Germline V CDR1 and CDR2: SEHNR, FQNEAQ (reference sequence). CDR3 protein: CASSDSLSEKNGQFF. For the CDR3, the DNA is TGTGCCAGCAGTGATAGTTTATCCGAAAAGAATGGGCAGTTCTTC.

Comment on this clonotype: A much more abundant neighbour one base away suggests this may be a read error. In nucleotides, the CDR3 is TGTGCCACCAGTGACGGACTCCAGGGGCCCCGGCATTTT. Residues: CATSDGLQGPRHF. V is TRBV24-1 and J is TRBJ1-5, with D perhaps matching TRBD1 (6 bases). The V gene's germline CDR1 is KGHDR and CDR2 SFDVKD. CDR3 size: 13 residues.

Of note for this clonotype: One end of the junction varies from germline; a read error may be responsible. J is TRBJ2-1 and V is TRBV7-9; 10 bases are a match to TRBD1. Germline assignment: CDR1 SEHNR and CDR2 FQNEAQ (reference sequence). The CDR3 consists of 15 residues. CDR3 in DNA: TGTGCCAGCAGTCCTGACAGGGGGCCGTACAATGAGCAGTCCTTC. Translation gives CASSPDRGPYNEQSF. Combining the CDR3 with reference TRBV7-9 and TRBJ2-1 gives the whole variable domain DTGVSQNPRHKITKRGQNVTFRCDPISEHNRLYWYRQTLGQGPEFLTYFQNEAQLEKSRLLSDRFSAERPKGSFSTLEIQRTEQGDSAMYLCASSPDRGPYNEQSFGPGTRLTVL.

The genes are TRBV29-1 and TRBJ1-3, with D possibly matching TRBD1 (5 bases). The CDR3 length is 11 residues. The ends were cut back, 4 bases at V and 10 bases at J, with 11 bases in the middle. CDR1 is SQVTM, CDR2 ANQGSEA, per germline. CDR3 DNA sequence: TGCAGCGTTGGCAGGGCAGATACCATATATTTT. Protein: CSVGRADTIYF.

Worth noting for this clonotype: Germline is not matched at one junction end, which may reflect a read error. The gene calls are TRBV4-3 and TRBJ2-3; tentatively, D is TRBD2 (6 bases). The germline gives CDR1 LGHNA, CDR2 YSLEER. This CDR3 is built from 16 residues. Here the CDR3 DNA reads TGCGCCAGCAGCCAAGATGCTAGCGAGATTCCAGATACGCAGTGTTTT. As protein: CASSQDASEIPDTQCF.

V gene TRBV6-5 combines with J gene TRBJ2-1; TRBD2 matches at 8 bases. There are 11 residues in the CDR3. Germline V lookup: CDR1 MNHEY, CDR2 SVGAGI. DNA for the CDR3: TGTGCTAGCGGGAACTGGGGTGAGCAGTTCTTC. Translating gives CASGNWGEQFF.

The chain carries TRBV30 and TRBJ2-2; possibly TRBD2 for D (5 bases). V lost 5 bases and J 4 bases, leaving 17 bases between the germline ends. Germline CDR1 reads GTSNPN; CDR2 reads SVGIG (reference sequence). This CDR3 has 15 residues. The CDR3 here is CAWDWLAGGTGELFF. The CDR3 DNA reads TGTGCCTGGGATTGGCTAGCTGGAGGCACCGGGGAGCTGTTTTTT.

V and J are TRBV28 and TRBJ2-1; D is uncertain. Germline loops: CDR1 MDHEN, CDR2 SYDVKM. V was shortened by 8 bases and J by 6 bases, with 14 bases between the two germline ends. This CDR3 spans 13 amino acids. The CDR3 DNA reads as TGTGCCAGCTGGATACGGAGTGGCAATGAGCAGTTCTTC. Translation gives CASWIRSGNEQFF.

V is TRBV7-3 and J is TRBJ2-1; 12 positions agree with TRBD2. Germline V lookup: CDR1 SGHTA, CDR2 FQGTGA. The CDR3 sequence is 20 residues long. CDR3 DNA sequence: TGTCCCAACAGCTTAACTAGCGGTCTAGCGGGAGGGCTGGGCCACAATGAGCAGTTCTTC. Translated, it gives CPNSLTSGLAGGLGHNEQFF.

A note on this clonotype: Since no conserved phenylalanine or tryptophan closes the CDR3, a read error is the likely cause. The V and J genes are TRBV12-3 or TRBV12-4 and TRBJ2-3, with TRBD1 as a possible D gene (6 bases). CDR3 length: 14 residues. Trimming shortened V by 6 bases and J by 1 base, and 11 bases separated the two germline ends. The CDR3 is CASRTGYGTDTQYI. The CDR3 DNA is TGTGCCAGCAGAACAGGGTATGGCACAGATACGCAGTATATT.

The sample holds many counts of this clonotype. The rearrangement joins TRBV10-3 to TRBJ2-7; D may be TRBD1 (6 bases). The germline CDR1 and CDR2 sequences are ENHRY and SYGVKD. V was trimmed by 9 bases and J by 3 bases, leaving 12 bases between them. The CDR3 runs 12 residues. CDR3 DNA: TGTGCCATGGGGACATCAGTCTACGAGCAGTACTTC. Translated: CAMGTSVYEQYF.

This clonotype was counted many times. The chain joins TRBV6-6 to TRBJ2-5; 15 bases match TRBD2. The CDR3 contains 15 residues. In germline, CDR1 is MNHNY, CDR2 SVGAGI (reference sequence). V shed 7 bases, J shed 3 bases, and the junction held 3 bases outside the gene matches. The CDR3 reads CASTGLAGGKETQYF. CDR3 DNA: TGTGCCAGCACCGGACTAGCGGGAGGGAAAGAGACCCAGTACTTC.

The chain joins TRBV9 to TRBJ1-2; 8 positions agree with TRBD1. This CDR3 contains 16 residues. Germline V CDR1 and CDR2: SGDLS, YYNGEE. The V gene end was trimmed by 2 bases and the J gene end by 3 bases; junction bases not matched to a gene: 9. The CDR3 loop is CASSVESGGAYYGYTF. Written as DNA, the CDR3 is TGTGCCAGCAGCGTGGAATCAGGGGGCGCGTACTATGGCTACACCTTC.

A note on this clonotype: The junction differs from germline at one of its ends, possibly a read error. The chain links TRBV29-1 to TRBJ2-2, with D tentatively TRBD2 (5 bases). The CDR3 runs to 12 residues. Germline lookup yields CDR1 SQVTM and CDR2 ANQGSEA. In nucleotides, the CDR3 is TGTAGCGTTTTGGCGGGTACCTGGGAGCTGTTTTTT. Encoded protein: CSVLAGTWELFF.

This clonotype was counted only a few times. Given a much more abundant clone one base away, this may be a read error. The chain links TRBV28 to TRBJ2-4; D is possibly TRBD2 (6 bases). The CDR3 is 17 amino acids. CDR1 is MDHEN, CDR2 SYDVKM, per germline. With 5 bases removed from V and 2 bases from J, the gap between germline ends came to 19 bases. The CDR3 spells CASSPSLSGLTKNIQYF. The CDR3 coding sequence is TGTGCCAGCAGTCCGTCCCTTAGCGGTCTAACCAAAAACATTCAGTACTTC. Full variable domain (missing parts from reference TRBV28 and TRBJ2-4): DVKVTQSSRYLVKRTGEKVFLECVQDMDHENMFWYRQDPGLGLRLIYFSYDVKMKEKGDIPEGYSVSREKKERFSLILESASTNQTSMYLCASSPSLSGLTKNIQYFGAGTRLSVL.

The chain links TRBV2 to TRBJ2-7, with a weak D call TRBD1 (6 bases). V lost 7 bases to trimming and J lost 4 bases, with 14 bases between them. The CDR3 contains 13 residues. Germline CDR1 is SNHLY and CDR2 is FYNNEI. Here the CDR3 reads CASNSDRLYEQYF. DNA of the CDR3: TGTGCCAGCAACTCTGACAGGTTATACGAGCAGTACTTC. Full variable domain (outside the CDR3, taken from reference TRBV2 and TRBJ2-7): EPEVTQTPSHQVTQMGQEVILRCVPISNHLYFYWYRQILGQKVEFLVSFYNNEISEKSEIFDDQFSVERPDGSNFTLKIRSTKLEDSAMYFCASNSDRLYEQYFGPGTRLTVT.

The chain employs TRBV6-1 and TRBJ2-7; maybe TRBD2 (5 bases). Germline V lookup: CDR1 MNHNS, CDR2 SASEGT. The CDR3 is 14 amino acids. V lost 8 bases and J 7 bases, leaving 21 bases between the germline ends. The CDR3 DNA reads TGTGCCAGCCTCAGGACGGGGTTAAGATATGAGCAGTACTTC. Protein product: CASLRTGLRYEQYF.

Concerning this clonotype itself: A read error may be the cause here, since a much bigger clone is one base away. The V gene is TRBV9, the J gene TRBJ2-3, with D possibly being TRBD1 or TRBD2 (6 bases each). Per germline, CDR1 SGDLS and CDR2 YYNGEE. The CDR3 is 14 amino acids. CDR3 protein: CVSSVATEGGTQYF. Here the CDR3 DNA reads TGTGTCAGCAGCGTAGCAACGGAGGGGGGTACGCAGTATTTT.